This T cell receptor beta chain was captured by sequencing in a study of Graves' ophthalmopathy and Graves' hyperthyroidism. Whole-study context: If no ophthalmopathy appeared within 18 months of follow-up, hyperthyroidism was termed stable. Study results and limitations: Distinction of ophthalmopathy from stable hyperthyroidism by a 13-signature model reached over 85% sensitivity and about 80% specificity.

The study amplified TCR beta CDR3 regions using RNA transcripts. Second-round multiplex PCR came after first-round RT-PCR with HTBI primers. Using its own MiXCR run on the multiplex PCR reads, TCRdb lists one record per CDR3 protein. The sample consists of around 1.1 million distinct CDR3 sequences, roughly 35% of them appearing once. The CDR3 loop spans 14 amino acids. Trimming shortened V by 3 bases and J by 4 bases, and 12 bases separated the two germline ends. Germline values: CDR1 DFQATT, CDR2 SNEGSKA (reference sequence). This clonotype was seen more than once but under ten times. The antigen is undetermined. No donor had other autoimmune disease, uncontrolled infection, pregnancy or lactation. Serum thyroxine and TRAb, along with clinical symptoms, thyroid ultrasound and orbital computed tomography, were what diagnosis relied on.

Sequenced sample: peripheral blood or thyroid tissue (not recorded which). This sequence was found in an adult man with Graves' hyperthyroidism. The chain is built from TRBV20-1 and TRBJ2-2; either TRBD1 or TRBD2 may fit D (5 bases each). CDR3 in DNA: TGCAGTGCTAGTACGGCAGGGAGCACCGGGGAGCTGTTTTTT. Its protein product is CSASTAGSTGELFF.